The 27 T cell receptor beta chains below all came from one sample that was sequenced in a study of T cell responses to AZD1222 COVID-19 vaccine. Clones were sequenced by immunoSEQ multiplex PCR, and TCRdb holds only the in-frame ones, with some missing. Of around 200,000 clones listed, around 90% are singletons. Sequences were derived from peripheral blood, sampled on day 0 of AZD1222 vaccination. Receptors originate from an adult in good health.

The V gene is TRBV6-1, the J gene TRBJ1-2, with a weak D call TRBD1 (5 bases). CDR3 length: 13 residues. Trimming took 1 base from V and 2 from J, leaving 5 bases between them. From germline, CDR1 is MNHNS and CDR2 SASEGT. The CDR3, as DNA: TGTGCCAGCAGTGAAGGGGGGAACTATGGCTACACCTTC. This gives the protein CASSEGGNYGYTF.

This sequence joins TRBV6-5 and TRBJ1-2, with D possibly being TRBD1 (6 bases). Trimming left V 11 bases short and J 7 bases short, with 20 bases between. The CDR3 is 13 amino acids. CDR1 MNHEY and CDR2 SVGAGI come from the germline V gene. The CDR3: CAARQGLSGGYTF. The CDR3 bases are TGTGCCGCGCGCCAGGGGTTAAGTGGTGGCTACACCTTC.

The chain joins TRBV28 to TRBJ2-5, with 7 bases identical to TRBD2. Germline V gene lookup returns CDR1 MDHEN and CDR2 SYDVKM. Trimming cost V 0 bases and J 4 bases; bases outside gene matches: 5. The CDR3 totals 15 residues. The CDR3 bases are TGTGCCAGCAGTTTATGGCGGGAGAGGATAGAGACCCAGTACTTC. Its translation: CASSLWRERIETQYF.

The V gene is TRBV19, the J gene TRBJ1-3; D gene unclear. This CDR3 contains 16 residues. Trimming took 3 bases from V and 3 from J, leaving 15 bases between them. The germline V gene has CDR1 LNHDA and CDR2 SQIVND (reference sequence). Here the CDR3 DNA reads TGTGCCAGTAGTATTCTCCCTGATCCCGGTGGAAACACCATATATTTT. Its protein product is CASSILPDPGGNTIYF.

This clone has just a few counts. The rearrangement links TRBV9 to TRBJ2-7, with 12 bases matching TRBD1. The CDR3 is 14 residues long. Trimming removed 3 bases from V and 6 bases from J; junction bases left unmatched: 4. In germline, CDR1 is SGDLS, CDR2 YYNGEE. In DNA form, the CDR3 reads TGTGCCAGCAGCGCTGGGACAGGGGGCGGCGAGCAGTACTTC. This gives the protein CASSAGTGGGEQYF.

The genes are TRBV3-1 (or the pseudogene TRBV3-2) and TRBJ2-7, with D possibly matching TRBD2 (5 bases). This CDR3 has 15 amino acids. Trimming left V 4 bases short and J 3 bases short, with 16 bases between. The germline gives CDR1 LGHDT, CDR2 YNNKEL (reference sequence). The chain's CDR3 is CASSRRGKPRYEQYF. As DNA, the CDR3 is TGTGCCAGCAGCCGACGAGGGAAACCTCGCTACGAGCAGTACTTC.

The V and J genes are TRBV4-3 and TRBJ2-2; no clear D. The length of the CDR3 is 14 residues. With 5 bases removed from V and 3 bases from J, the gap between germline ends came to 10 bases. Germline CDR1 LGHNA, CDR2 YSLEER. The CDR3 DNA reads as TGCGCCAGCAGCGATGGCGCCTACACCGGGGAGCTGTTTTTT. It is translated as CASSDGAYTGELFF.

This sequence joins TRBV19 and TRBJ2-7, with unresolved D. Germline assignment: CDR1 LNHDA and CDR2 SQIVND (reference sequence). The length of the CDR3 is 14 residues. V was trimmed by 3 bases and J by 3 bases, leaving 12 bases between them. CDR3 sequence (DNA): TGTGCCAGTAGTATTCAAGGAACAGACTACGAGCAGTACTTC. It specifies CASSIQGTDYEQYF.

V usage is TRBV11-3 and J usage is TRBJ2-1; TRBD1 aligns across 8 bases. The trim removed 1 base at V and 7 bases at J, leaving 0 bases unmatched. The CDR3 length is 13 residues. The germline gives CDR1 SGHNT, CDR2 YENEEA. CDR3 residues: CASSLGTGNEQFF. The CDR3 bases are TGTGCCAGCAGCTTAGGGACAGGGAATGAGCAGTTCTTC. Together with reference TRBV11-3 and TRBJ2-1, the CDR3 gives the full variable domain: EAGVVQSPRYKIIEKKQPVAFWCNPISGHNTLYWYLQNLGQGPELLIRYENEEAVDDSQLPKDRFSAERLKGVDSTLKIQPAELGDSAVYLCASSLGTGNEQFFGPGTRLTVL.

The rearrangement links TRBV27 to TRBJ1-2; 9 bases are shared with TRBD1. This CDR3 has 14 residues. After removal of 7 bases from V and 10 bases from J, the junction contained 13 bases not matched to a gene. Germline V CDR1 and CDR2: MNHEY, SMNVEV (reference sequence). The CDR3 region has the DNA TGTGCCAGCACCACCCCCGGGACAGGGACCGACTACACCTTC. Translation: CASTTPGTGTDYTF.

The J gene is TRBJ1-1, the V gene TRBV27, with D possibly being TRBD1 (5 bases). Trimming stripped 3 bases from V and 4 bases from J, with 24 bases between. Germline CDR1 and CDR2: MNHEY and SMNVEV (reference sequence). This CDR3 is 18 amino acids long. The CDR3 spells CASSFATGIRARLTEAFF. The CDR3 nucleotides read TGTGCCAGCAGTTTTGCCACAGGAATTAGGGCGCGCCTCACTGAAGCTTTCTTT.

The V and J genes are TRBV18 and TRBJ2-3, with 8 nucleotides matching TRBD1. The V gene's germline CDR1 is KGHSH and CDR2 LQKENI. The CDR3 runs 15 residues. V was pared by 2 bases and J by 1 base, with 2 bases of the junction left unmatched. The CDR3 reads CASSPVGQGTDTQYF. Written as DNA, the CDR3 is TGTGCCAGCTCACCAGTGGGACAGGGCACAGATACGCAGTATTTT.

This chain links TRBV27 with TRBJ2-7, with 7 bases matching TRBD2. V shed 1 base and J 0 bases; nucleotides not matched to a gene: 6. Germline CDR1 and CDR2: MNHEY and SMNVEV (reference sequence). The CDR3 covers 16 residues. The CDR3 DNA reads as TGTGCCAGCAGTTTATTATCAGCGGGGAGCTCCTACGAGCAGTACTTC. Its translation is CASSLLSAGSSYEQYF.

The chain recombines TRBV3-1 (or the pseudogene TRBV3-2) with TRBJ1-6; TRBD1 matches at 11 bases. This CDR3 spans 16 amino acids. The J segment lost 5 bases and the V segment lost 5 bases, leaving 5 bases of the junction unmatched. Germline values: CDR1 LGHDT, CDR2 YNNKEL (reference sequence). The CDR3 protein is CASSWTGGAHNSPLHF. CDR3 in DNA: TGTGCCAGCAGCTGGACAGGGGGCGCCCATAATTCACCCCTCCACTTT.

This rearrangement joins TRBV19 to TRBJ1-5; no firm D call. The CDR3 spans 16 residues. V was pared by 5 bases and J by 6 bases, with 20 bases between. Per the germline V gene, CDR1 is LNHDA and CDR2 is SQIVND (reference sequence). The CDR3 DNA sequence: TGTGCCAGTAGTTCCGAGAGGAGATTCGATAGTCAGCCCCAGCATTTT. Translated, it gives CASSSERRFDSQPQHF. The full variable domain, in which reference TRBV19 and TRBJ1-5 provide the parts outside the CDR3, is DGGITQSPKYLFRKEGQNVTLSCEQNLNHDAMYWYRQDPGQGLRLIYYSQIVNDFQKGDIAEGYSVSREKKESFPLTVTSAQKNPTAFYLCASSSERRFDSQPQHFGDGTRLSIL.

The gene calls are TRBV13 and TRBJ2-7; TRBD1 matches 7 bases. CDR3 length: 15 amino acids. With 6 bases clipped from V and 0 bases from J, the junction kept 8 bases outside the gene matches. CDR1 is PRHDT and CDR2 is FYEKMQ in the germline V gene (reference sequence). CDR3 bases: TGTGCCAGCAGTTATCCTGCAGGGGGCTCCTACGAGCAGTACTTC. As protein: CASSYPAGGSYEQYF. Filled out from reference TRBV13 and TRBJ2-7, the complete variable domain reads AAGVIQSPRHLIKEKRETATLKCYPIPRHDTVYWYQQGPGQDPQFLISFYEKMQSDKGSIPDRFSAQQFSDYHSELNMSSLELGDSALYFCASSYPAGGSYEQYFGPGTRLTVT.

The CDR3 sequence is CAKTGRVTEAFF. CDR3 DNA: TGTGCCAAGACAGGGCGGGTCACTGAAGCTTTCTTT. The V gene is TRBV27, the J gene TRBJ1-1; TRBD1 matches at 7 bases. Trimming took 10 bases from V and 4 from J; bases not matched to a gene: 6. Germline loops: CDR1 MNHEY, CDR2 SMNVEV (reference sequence). The CDR3 extends over 12 amino acids.

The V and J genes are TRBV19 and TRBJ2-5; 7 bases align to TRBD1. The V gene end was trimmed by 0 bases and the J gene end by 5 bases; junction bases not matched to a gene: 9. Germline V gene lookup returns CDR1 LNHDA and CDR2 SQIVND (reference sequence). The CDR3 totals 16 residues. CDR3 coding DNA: TGTGCCAGTAGTATAGATCCCGCGACAGGGCGGGAGACCCAGTACTTC. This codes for CASSIDPATGRETQYF.

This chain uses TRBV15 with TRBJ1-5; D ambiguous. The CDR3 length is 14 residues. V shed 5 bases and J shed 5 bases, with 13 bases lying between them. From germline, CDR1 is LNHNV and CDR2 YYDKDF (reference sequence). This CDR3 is CATSPSRVDQPQHF. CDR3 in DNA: TGTGCCACCAGCCCATCGCGGGTGGATCAGCCCCAGCATTTT.

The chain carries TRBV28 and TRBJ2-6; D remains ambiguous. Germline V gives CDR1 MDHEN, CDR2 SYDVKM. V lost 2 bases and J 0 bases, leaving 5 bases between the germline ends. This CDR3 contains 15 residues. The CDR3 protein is CASSLPSSGANVLTF. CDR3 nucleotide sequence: TGTGCCAGCAGTTTACCGTCCTCTGGGGCCAACGTCCTGACTTTC.

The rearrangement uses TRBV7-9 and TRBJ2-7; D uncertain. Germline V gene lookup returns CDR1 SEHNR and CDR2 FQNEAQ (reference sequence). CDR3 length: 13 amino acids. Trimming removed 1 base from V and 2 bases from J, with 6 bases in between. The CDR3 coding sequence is TGTGCCAGCAGCTTAGTGGGGACCTACGAGCAGTACTTC. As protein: CASSLVGTYEQYF. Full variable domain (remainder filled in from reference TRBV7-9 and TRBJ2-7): DTGVSQNPRHKITKRGQNVTFRCDPISEHNRLYWYRQTLGQGPEFLTYFQNEAQLEKSRLLSDRFSAERPKGSFSTLEIQRTEQGDSAMYLCASSLVGTYEQYFGPGTRLTVT.

The CDR3 DNA is TGTGCCAGTAGTATAGATCCCAGGGGTGGCTCACCCCTCCACTTT. It is translated as CASSIDPRGGSPLHF. The gene calls are TRBV19 and TRBJ1-6, with a weak D call TRBD1 (6 bases). Trimming removed 0 bases at V and 10 bases at J, with 13 bases between. The CDR3 has 15 amino acids. Germline V gene data show CDR1 as LNHDA and CDR2 as SQIVND (reference sequence).

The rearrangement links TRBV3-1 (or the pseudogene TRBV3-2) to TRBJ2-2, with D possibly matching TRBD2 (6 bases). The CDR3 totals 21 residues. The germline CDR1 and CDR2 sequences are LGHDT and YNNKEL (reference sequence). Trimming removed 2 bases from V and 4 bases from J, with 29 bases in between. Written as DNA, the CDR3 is TGTGCCAGCAGCCAATTCGGAAAACGCAGCGGGCACCTAAGGGGCACCGGGGAGCTGTTTTTT. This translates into CASSQFGKRSGHLRGTGELFF.

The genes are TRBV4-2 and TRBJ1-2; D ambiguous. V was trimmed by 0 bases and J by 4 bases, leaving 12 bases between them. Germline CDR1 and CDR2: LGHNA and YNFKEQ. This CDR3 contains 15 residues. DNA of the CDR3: TGTGCCAGCAGCCAAGATGCCTCCTCGGGCTATGGCTACACCTTC. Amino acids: CASSQDASSGYGYTF.

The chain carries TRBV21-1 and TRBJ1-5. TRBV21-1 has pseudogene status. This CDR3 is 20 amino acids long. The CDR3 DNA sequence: TGTGCCAGCAGCAAAGCCCCCGTTAAAGACGCCATGAATAGCAATCAGCCCCAGCATTTT. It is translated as CASSKAPVKDAMNSNQPQHF.

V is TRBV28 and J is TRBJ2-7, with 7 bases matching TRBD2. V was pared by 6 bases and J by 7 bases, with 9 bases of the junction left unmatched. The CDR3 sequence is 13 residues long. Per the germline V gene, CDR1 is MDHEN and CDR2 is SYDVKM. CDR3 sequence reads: CASSFSGPQEQYF. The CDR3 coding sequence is TGTGCCAGCAGCTTTAGCGGGCCCCAAGAGCAGTACTTC.

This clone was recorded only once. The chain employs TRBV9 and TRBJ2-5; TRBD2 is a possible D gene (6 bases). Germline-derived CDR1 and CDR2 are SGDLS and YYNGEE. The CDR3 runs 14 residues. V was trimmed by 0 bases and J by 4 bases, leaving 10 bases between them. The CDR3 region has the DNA TGTGCCAGCAGCGTAGAGGCTAGCGTAGAGACCCAGTACTTC. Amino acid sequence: CASSVEASVETQYF. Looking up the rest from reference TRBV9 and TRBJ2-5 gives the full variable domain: DSGVTQTPKHLITATGQRVTLRCSPRSGDLSVYWYQQSLDQGLQFLIQYYNGEERAKGNILERFSAQQFPDLHSELNLSSLELGDSALYFCASSVEASVETQYFGPGTRLLVL.